This entry lists 32 T cell receptor beta chains sequenced from one sample in a study of blood T cell repertoires in COVID-19. Measured with immunoSEQ multiplex PCR; TCRdb has only the in-frame clones, and not every one. The table has about 180,000 clones, around 83% seen once; the top ten hold more than 1.5%. The sequencing sample was made of peripheral blood. Receptor source: a human donor in a cohort sampled during active COVID-19.

In nucleotides, the CDR3 is TGTGCCAGCAGACTCGGGGGTGCGTCTGGAAACACCATATATTTT. Encoded protein: CASRLGGASGNTIYF. V and J are TRBV6-5 and TRBJ1-3, with D possibly being TRBD1 (5 bases). V lost 6 bases, J lost 1 base, and 13 bases lay in between. The CDR3 has 15 residues. Per the germline V gene, CDR1 is MNHEY and CDR2 is SVGAGI.

The CDR3 loop is CASSFTGPYEQYF. Here the CDR3 DNA reads TGTGCCAGCAGTTTCACAGGGCCCTACGAGCAGTACTTC. V usage is TRBV12-3 or TRBV12-4 and J usage is TRBJ2-7; perhaps TRBD1 as D (6 bases). The CDR3 is 13 residues long. V was pared by 3 bases and J by 2 bases, with 8 bases between.

The chain links TRBV6-5 to TRBJ1-2, with 7 bases identical to TRBD1. Trimming at V came to 2 bases and at J to 4 bases, leaving 1 base not matched to a gene. Germline V gives CDR1 MNHEY, CDR2 SVGAGI. CDR3 size: 13 residues. The CDR3 DNA follows: TGTGCCAGCAGTTACGACAGGGCCTATGGCTACACCTTC. Amino acid sequence: CASSYDRAYGYTF.

This chain links TRBV7-9 with TRBJ1-2; D perhaps matches TRBD1 (6 bases). With 4 bases removed from V and 6 bases from J, the gap between germline ends came to 12 bases. The CDR3 sequence is 13 residues long. Germline-derived CDR1 and CDR2 are SEHNR and FQNEAQ (reference sequence). The CDR3 loop reads CASSSTGLHGYTF. The CDR3 DNA sequence: TGTGCCAGCAGCTCGACAGGTTTGCATGGCTACACCTTC. Combining the CDR3 with reference TRBV7-9 and TRBJ1-2 gives the whole variable domain DTGVSQNPRHKITKRGQNVTFRCDPISEHNRLYWYRQTLGQGPEFLTYFQNEAQLEKSRLLSDRFSAERPKGSFSTLEIQRTEQGDSAMYLCASSSTGLHGYTFGSGTRLTVV.

The J gene is TRBJ2-7, the V gene TRBV7-2, with a weak D call TRBD2 (6 bases). CDR3 length: 14 residues. Looked up from germline, CDR1 is SGHTA and CDR2 is FQGNSA. Trimming shortened V by 1 base and J by 3 bases, and 10 bases separated the two germline ends. In nucleotides, the CDR3 is TGTGCCAGCAGCTTAGATGGGGGGAACTACGAGCAGTACTTC. Translation: CASSLDGGNYEQYF.

As for this clone: Other DNA sequences in the same sample also yield this CDR3. This chain connects TRBV19 to TRBJ1-1, with 10 bases matching TRBD1. Trimming took 3 bases from V and 4 from J; bases not matched to a gene: 8. The germline CDR1 and CDR2 sequences are LNHDA and SQIVND (reference sequence). The CDR3 has 16 residues. The CDR3 region has the DNA TGTGCCAGTAGTATTCGGGACAGGGGAGGCGGCACTGAAGCTTTCTTT. The encoded protein is CASSIRDRGGGTEAFF.

The rearrangement links TRBV5-8 to TRBJ1-1, with D possibly TRBD1 on 5 matching bases. V shed 3 bases and J shed 5 bases, with 8 bases lying between them. This CDR3 comprises 12 residues. In germline, CDR1 is SGHTS, CDR2 YDEGEE. This CDR3 is CASSWSGTEAFF. The CDR3 DNA reads as TGTGCCAGCAGCTGGTCAGGGACTGAAGCTTTCTTT.

The rearrangement links TRBV3-1 (or the pseudogene TRBV3-2) to TRBJ1-5; 9 nucleotides line up with TRBD1. The CDR3 sequence is 16 residues long. V shed 0 bases and J 7 bases; nucleotides not matched to a gene: 7. Germline CDR1 is LGHDT and CDR2 is YNNKEL (reference sequence). For the CDR3, the DNA is TGTGCCAGCAGCCAAGATTCGCAGACAGGGGGGCAGCCCCAGCATTTT. Translated, it gives CASSQDSQTGGQPQHF.

This chain connects TRBV7-6 to TRBJ1-2; TRBD1 agrees at 8 bases. Germline V gives CDR1 SGHVS, CDR2 FNYEAQ. This CDR3 has 14 residues. J gave up 0 bases and V 5 bases, and 2 bases lay outside the gene matches. CDR3: CASSAGGSNYGYTF. CDR3 nucleotides: TGTGCCAGCAGCGCAGGGGGCTCTAACTATGGCTACACCTTC. The complete variable domain, with remaining parts taken from reference TRBV7-6 and TRBJ1-2, reads GAGVSQSPRYKVTKRGQDVALRCDPISGHVSLYWYRQALGQGPEFLTYFNYEAQQDKSGLPNDRFSAERPEGSISTLTIQRTEQRDSAMYRCASSAGGSNYGYTFGSGTRLTVV.

The chain employs TRBV7-2 and TRBJ1-3; D not certain. This CDR3 is built from 16 residues. CDR1 is SGHTA and CDR2 is FQGNSA in the germline V gene. V lost 5 bases and J 0 bases, leaving 14 bases between the germline ends. The CDR3 here is CASSKTTLSSGNTIYF. The CDR3 region has the DNA TGTGCCAGCAGCAAAACGACACTGAGCTCTGGAAACACCATATATTTT.

The chain couples TRBV19 to TRBJ2-5, with TRBD2 matching 8 bases. The CDR3 is 14 amino acids. Unmatched junction bases numbered 7, after V lost 5 bases and J lost 5 bases. Looked up from germline, CDR1 is LNHDA and CDR2 is SQIVND (reference sequence). The CDR3 nucleotides read TGTGCCAGTAGTTGGTCGGGGGGGAGGGAGACCCAGTACTTC. Translating gives CASSWSGGRETQYF.

V is TRBV24-1 and J is TRBJ2-1, with 14 positions matching TRBD2. Germline V gene lookup returns CDR1 KGHDR and CDR2 SFDVKD. The CDR3 totals 15 residues. The junction had 7 bases not matched to a gene; V was cut back by 4 bases and J by 12 bases. CDR3 DNA: TGTGCCACCAGTGAAGGGACTAGCGGGAGTTCGGGGCAGTTCTTC. This codes for CATSEGTSGSSGQFF.

This chain uses TRBV19 with TRBJ1-1, with D perhaps matching TRBD1 (6 bases). The V end was cut by 6 bases, the J end by 5 bases, with 16 bases between. This CDR3 contains 14 residues. CDR1 and CDR2 from the germline V gene are LNHDA and SQIVND (reference sequence). CDR3 nucleotide sequence: TGTGCCAGTAGCCCTACAGGGATCGGGACTGAAGCTTTCTTT. Encoded protein: CASSPTGIGTEAFF.

This rearrangement joins TRBV10-3 to TRBJ2-7; D is unresolved. V was cut by 2 bases and J by 2 bases, with 4 bases left in between. Germline loops: CDR1 ENHRY, CDR2 SYGVKD. CDR3 length: 12 amino acids. The CDR3 DNA sequence: TGTGCCATCAGTGAGACACCCTACGAGCAGTACTTC. Translated: CAISETPYEQYF.

V is TRBV28 and J is TRBJ2-7; TRBD2 aligns across 10 bases. After removal of 7 bases from V and 3 bases from J, the junction contained 9 bases not matched to a gene. The length of the CDR3 is 15 residues. Looked up from germline, CDR1 is MDHEN and CDR2 is SYDVKM. The CDR3 nucleotides are TGTGCCAGCATCATTCTAGCGGGAGACAACTACGAGCAGTACTTC. This translates into CASIILAGDNYEQYF.

This chain links TRBV9 with TRBJ2-5, with 9 bases identical to TRBD2. After removal of 0 bases from V and 5 bases from J, the junction contained 8 bases not matched to a gene. The germline CDR1 and CDR2 sequences are SGDLS and YYNGEE. This CDR3 has 16 amino acids. CDR3 DNA: TGTGCCAGCAGCGTAGCCCCAGCGGGGGGCAGGGAGACCCAGTACTTC. Protein: CASSVAPAGGRETQYF.

The gene calls are TRBV6-2 or TRBV6-3 and TRBJ1-2; no reliable D call. The V end was cut by 2 bases, the J end by 5 bases, with 12 bases between. CDR3 length: 14 residues. Per germline, CDR1 MNHEY and CDR2 SVGEGT. The CDR3 DNA is TGTGCCAGCAGTTACGGTGAGCGGATGTATGGCTACACCTTC. Translating it yields CASSYGERMYGYTF.

J is TRBJ1-4 and V is TRBV2, with D perhaps matching TRBD1 (5 bases). Germline values: CDR1 SNHLY, CDR2 FYNNEI. The CDR3 has 15 residues. V lost 7 bases and J lost 2, with 14 bases in between. The CDR3 protein is CASTRKGTTNEKLFF. CDR3 in DNA: TGTGCCAGCACCCGAAAGGGGACTACTAATGAAAAACTGTTTTTT.

The CDR3, as DNA: TGTGCCAGCAGCTTATCACAGGGGTGGGCTGGAAACACCATATATTTT. It translates to CASSLSQGWAGNTIYF. This chain uses TRBV7-2 with TRBJ1-3, with 7 positions matching TRBD1. The junction had 6 bases not matched to a gene; V was cut back by 2 bases and J by 2 bases. The CDR3 consists of 16 residues. Per the germline V gene, CDR1 is SGHTA and CDR2 is FQGNSA.

This chain connects TRBV19 to TRBJ1-3; 8 bases match TRBD1. CDR1 LNHDA and CDR2 SQIVND come from the germline V gene (reference sequence). The CDR3 spans 16 residues. The J segment lost 3 bases and the V segment lost 5 bases, leaving 9 bases of the junction unmatched. The CDR3 spells CASSDDRGVFGNTIYF. For the CDR3, the DNA is TGTGCCAGTAGTGACGACAGGGGTGTCTTTGGAAACACCATATATTTT.

The V gene is TRBV6-5, the J gene TRBJ1-1; 7 bases agree with TRBD1. Trimming took 6 bases from V and 6 from J; bases not matched to a gene: 7. The CDR3 loop spans 13 amino acids. Germline V gene lookup returns CDR1 MNHEY and CDR2 SVGAGI. In nucleotides, the CDR3 is TGTGCCAGCAGCCTCGACAGGGCAGCTGAAGCTTTCTTT. Protein: CASSLDRAAEAFF.

This chain connects TRBV14 to TRBJ2-3; maybe TRBD1 (5 bases). V was trimmed by 0 bases and J by 2 bases, leaving 9 bases between them. The germline V gene has CDR1 SGHDN and CDR2 FVKESK. The CDR3 is 15 amino acids. The DNA for the CDR3 is TGTGCCAGCAGCCAAGATAGTGGGGCCACAGATACGCAGTATTTT. Its protein is CASSQDSGATDTQYF. Using reference TRBV14 and TRBJ2-3 for the parts outside the CDR3, the full variable domain is EAGVTQFPSHSVIEKGQTVTLRCDPISGHDNLYWYRRVMGKEIKFLLHFVKESKQDESGMPNNRFLAERTGGTYSTLKVQPAELEDSGVYFCASSQDSGATDTQYFGPGTRLTVL.

This chain connects TRBV6-2 or TRBV6-3 to TRBJ2-3; 7 nucleotides agree with TRBD2. CDR3 length equals 16 residues. The V segment lost 2 bases and the J segment 2 bases; nucleotides outside the gene matches: 7. Germline CDR1 and CDR2: MNHEY and SVGEGT. The CDR3 here is CASSYDGSGATDTQYF. In nucleotides, the CDR3 is TGTGCCAGCAGTTACGACGGAAGCGGGGCCACAGATACGCAGTATTTT.

Worth noting for this clone: At one boundary the junction diverges from the germline segment, which might be a read error. The V and J genes are TRBV5-1 and TRBJ1-4; 7 bases are a match to TRBD1. This CDR3 is built from 17 residues. Germline loops: CDR1 SGHRS, CDR2 YFSETQ. CDR3 protein: CASSLAEGASSKEKLFF. DNA of the CDR3: TGCGCCAGCAGCTTGGCCGAGGGGGCGAGTTCTAAAGAAAAACTGTTTTTT.

The chain carries TRBV19 and TRBJ1-2, with TRBD1 identical over 8 bases. After removal of 7 bases from V and 3 bases from J, the junction contained 7 bases not matched to a gene. In germline, CDR1 is LNHDA, CDR2 SQIVND (reference sequence). This CDR3 comprises 14 residues. Here the CDR3 reads CASNDRQGHYGYTF. The CDR3 DNA is TGTGCCAGTAACGATAGACAGGGGCACTATGGCTACACCTTC.

This clone was detected only once. J is TRBJ1-6 and V is TRBV5-1, with 7 bases fitting TRBD1. The CDR3 runs to 17 residues. Losses at the gene ends were 4 bases for V and 3 bases for J; bases not matched to a gene: 10. Germline values: CDR1 SGHRS, CDR2 YFSETQ. The CDR3 bases are TGCGCCAGCAGCCCCCGGGACAGAGACTTCTATAATTCACCCCTCCACTTT. Its translation is CASSPRDRDFYNSPLHF. Complete variable domain (other parts from reference TRBV5-1 and TRBJ1-6): KAGVTQTPRYLIKTRGQQVTLSCSPISGHRSVSWYQQTPGQGLQFLFEYFSETQRNKGNFPGRFSGRQFSNSRSEMNVSTLELGDSALYLCASSPRDRDFYNSPLHFGNGTRLTVT.

The chain couples TRBV28 to TRBJ2-7; a possible D gene is TRBD1 (5 bases). The V end was cut by 3 bases, the J end by 6 bases, with 15 bases between. This CDR3 contains 14 residues. CDR1 and CDR2 from the germline V gene are MDHEN and SYDVKM. CDR3 nucleotide sequence: TGTGCCAGCAGTTTCCCCAGGGATTCCAGCGAGCAGTACTTC. Translating gives CASSFPRDSSEQYF.

The rearrangement links TRBV5-5 to TRBJ2-2; 12 bases match TRBD1. This CDR3 comprises 14 residues. J was trimmed by 7 bases and V by 6 bases; bases with no gene match: 4. Looked up from germline, CDR1 is SGHKS and CDR2 is YYEKEE (reference sequence). CDR3 protein: CASTRDRGLGELFF. The CDR3 DNA sequence: TGTGCCAGCACCCGGGACAGGGGGCTCGGGGAGCTGTTTTTT.

The chain couples TRBV29-1 to TRBJ1-2; a possible D gene is TRBD1 (5 bases). V shed 4 bases and J shed 4 bases, with 7 bases lying between them. The V gene's germline CDR1 is SQVTM and CDR2 ANQGSEA. This CDR3 has 11 amino acids. CDR3 residues: CSVGDSYGYTF. In nucleotides, the CDR3 is TGCAGCGTTGGAGACAGCTATGGCTACACCTTC.

The genes are TRBV3-1 (or the pseudogene TRBV3-2) and TRBJ2-6; D is perhaps TRBD1 (6 bases). CDR1 and CDR2 (germline): LGHDT, YNNKEL (reference sequence). The V and J ends lost 3 bases and 0 bases respectively, with 9 bases between them. The CDR3 runs to 16 residues. The CDR3 is CASSQRQDSGANVLTF. CDR3 nucleotides: TGTGCCAGCAGCCAGAGACAGGACTCTGGGGCCAACGTCCTGACTTTC.

The chain recombines TRBV28 with TRBJ2-5; D may be TRBD1 (5 bases). V lost 5 bases and J lost 1, with 8 bases in between. The germline V gene has CDR1 MDHEN and CDR2 SYDVKM. The CDR3 is made up of 13 amino acids. CDR3 protein: CASSPGSQETQYF. The CDR3 coding sequence is TGTGCCAGCAGTCCAGGGTCCCAAGAGACCCAGTACTTC.

This sequence joins TRBV5-4 and TRBJ1-6, with D hard to call. Looked up from germline, CDR1 is SGHNT and CDR2 is YYREEE (reference sequence). V lost 1 base to trimming and J lost 7 bases, with 18 bases between them. The length of the CDR3 is 17 residues. In DNA form, the CDR3 reads TGTGCCAGCAGCTTGTCTGGATCACGTGCGGAGAATTCACCCCTCCACTTT. Translation: CASSLSGSRAENSPLHF.